A selection of T cell receptor beta chains follows, all from one sample in a study of CXCR3-negative and CXCR3-positive naive CD8 T cells. TCRdb re-called the 5' RACE reads and gives one entry per CDR3 protein, without DNA. In total, the table holds about 150,000 distinct CDR3 sequences. The sample consisted of naive CXCR3+ CD8+ T cells from blood. These receptors originate from a human donor in good health. Some clones in this sample may be carry-over from other donors' samples. Both conserved end residues are part of each CDR3.

j_gene: TRBJ2-7
len: 15
v_gene: TRBV27
CDR3aa: CASSLLSASSYEQYF

j_gene: TRBJ2-2
len: 15
v_gene: TRBV18
CDR3aa: CASSPPDRITGELFF

j_gene: TRBJ2-5
len: 15
v_gene: TRBV15
CDR3aa: CATSTSLGGQETQYF

j_gene: TRBJ2-3
len: 19
v_gene: TRBV28
CDR3aa: CASSLFGFGLADSTDTQYF

j_gene: TRBJ2-5
len: 13
v_gene: TRBV28
CDR3aa: CASSLILQETQYF

j_gene: TRBJ2-1
len: 15
v_gene: TRBV28
CDR3aa: CASSLYPSSYNEQFF

j_gene: TRBJ1-5
len: 13
v_gene: TRBV10-3
CDR3aa: CAISEEGNQPQHF

j_gene: TRBJ2-1
len: 17
v_gene: TRBV20-1
CDR3aa: CSARDLHFSGGHNEQFF

j_gene: TRBJ1-2
len: 13
v_gene: TRBV6-4
CDR3aa: CTRGPRENYGYTF

j_gene: TRBJ2-2
len: 13
v_gene: TRBV6-5
CDR3aa: CASSVEGSGELFF

j_gene: TRBJ2-5
len: 15
v_gene: TRBV3-1
CDR3aa: CASTPITGTQETQYF

j_gene: TRBJ1-1
len: 15
v_gene: TRBV4-3
CDR3aa: CASSQDPALNTEAFF

j_gene: TRBJ1-2
len: 11
v_gene: TRBV29-1
CDR3aa: CSVRDRGYYTF

j_gene: TRBJ2-5
len: 17
v_gene: TRBV3-1
CDR3aa: CASSRILAGEYQETQYF

j_gene: TRBJ1-2
len: 11
v_gene: TRBV29-1
CDR3aa: CSVPDRGSATF

j_gene: TRBJ2-1
len: 13
v_gene: TRBV7-6
CDR3aa: CASRGKGGMKQFF

j_gene: TRBJ1-1
len: 15
v_gene: TRBV13
CDR3aa: CASSFDRGLNTEAFF

j_gene: TRBJ2-2
len: 15
v_gene: TRBV7-9
CDR3aa: CASSFRGPNTGELFF

j_gene: TRBJ1-6
len: 17
v_gene: TRBV28
CDR3aa: CASSLGTETFYNSPLHF

j_gene: TRBJ1-5
len: 15
v_gene: TRBV9
CDR3aa: CASSGSGGANQPQHF

j_gene: TRBJ1-5
len: 13
v_gene: TRBV29-1
CDR3aa: CSVGEGPNQPQHF

j_gene: TRBJ1-5
len: 14
v_gene: TRBV7-9
CDR3aa: CASSSQRDNQPQHF

j_gene: TRBJ1-1
len: 13
v_gene: TRBV28
CDR3aa: CASLSGRHTEAFF

j_gene: TRBJ2-2
len: 12
v_gene: TRBV5-1
CDR3aa: CASSFNTGELFF

j_gene: TRBJ1-2
len: 13
v_gene: TRBV7-3
CDR3aa: CASSPGLGYGYTF

j_gene: TRBJ1-1
len: 12
v_gene: TRBV7-9
CDR3aa: CASSFGGAEAFF

j_gene: TRBJ2-7
len: 13
v_gene: TRBV28
CDR3aa: CASTWGRSYEQYF

j_gene: TRBJ1-1
len: 16
v_gene: TRBV28
CDR3aa: CASSFLTTRMNTEAFF

j_gene: TRBJ1-1
len: 13
v_gene: TRBV5-5
CDR3aa: CASSRTDGPEAFF

j_gene: TRBJ1-4
len: 17
v_gene: TRBV4-1
CDR3aa: CASSQVPVRGRDEELFF

j_gene: TRBJ2-7
len: 12
v_gene: TRBV13
CDR3aa: CAAGQGLSEQYF

j_gene: TRBJ2-7
len: 16
v_gene: TRBV5-1
CDR3aa: CASSLAPDRGDYEQYF

j_gene: TRBJ1-5
len: 18
v_gene: TRBV20-1
CDR3aa: CSAREHIPGTVSNQPQHF

j_gene: TRBJ2-7
len: 14
v_gene: TRBV29-1
CDR3aa: CSASGTSGNGEQYF

j_gene: TRBJ2-5
len: 14
v_gene: TRBV29-1
CDR3aa: CSVLEGPNPETQYF

j_gene: TRBJ1-1
len: 11
v_gene: TRBV12-5
CDR3aa: CASGLNTEAFF

j_gene: TRBJ2-7
len: 11
v_gene: TRBV6-5
CDR3aa: CASSSGHEQYF

j_gene: TRBJ2-5
len: 18
v_gene: TRBV5-6
CDR3aa: CASSLLGTSGISRETQYF

j_gene: TRBJ1-1
len: 13
v_gene: TRBV29-1
CDR3aa: CSARGPSHTEAFF

j_gene: TRBJ2-7
len: 13
v_gene: TRBV12-3/TRBV12-4
CDR3aa: CANATGQSYEQYF

j_gene: TRBJ2-7
len: 14
v_gene: TRBV7-9
CDR3aa: CASSQTGTVYEQYF

j_gene: TRBJ2-5
len: 14
v_gene: TRBV5-1
CDR3aa: CASSLVSLGETQYF

j_gene: TRBJ2-7
len: 15
v_gene: TRBV27
CDR3aa: CASSLSDFQLHEQYF

j_gene: TRBJ2-4
len: 13
v_gene: TRBV12-3/TRBV12-4
CDR3aa: CASIPSEENIQYF

j_gene: TRBJ2-7
len: 14
v_gene: TRBV27
CDR3aa: CASSLGAGSYEQYF

j_gene: TRBJ2-3
len: 15
v_gene: TRBV5-1
CDR3aa: CASSFSRGSTDTQYF

j_gene: TRBJ2-7
len: 15
v_gene: TRBV28
CDR3aa: CASSFRGRRNYEQYF

j_gene: TRBJ2-6
len: 17
v_gene: TRBV29-1
CDR3aa: CSVWTSGTYSGANALTF

j_gene: TRBJ2-7
len: 13
v_gene: TRBV5-1
CDR3aa: CASSHERMGEQYF

j_gene: TRBJ1-5
len: 15
v_gene: TRBV7-2
CDR3aa: CASSLDWRSNQPQHF

j_gene: TRBJ2-1
len: 16
v_gene: TRBV19
CDR3aa: CASRRAGWDSYNEQFF